The 9 T cell receptor beta chains below all came from one sample that was sequenced in a study of neurological immune-mediated disorders. Each CDR3 protein is one row after TCRdb ran MiXCR on the 5' RACE reads. This sample carries more than 35,000 distinct CDR3 sequences, under 3.5% of them seen once, and the ten largest clones take more than 13%. What was sequenced was PBMCs. All receptors come from a woman aged 50 to 60 with multiple sclerosis.

This clonotype was counted at least ten times. CDR3 nucleotide sequence: TGTGCCAGCAGTTTACCAGGGGAGCTGACGGCAGGGTCAAGCGAGCAGTACGTC. This codes for CASSLPGELTAGSSEQYV. The chain joins TRBV12-3 or TRBV12-4 to TRBJ2-7; D may be TRBD1 (6 bases). The CDR3 loop spans 18 amino acids. Trimming took 2 bases from V and 6 from J, leaving 26 bases between them.

This clonotype was seen a few times. This CDR3 fails to terminate in the conserved phenylalanine or tryptophan, so it likely reflects a read error. The rearrangement uses TRBV6-5 and TRBJ2-6, with 9 nucleotides matching TRBD1. CDR1 and CDR2 from the germline V gene are MNHEY and SVGAGI. This CDR3 is built from 16 residues. The CDR3 reads CASSQGDRAGAKVLTS. CDR3 sequence (DNA): TGTGCCAGCAGTCAGGGGGACAGGGCTGGGGCCAAAGTCCTGACTTCC.

Many counts were recorded for this clonotype. The J gene is TRBJ2-3, the V gene TRBV20-1; perhaps TRBD2 as D (6 bases). Trimming shortened V by 1 base and J by 4 bases, and 24 bases separated the two germline ends. In germline, CDR1 is DFQATT, CDR2 SNEGSKA (reference sequence). This CDR3 has 18 amino acids. The CDR3 is CSARVGQWEESFADTQYF. The CDR3 nucleotides are TGCAGTGCTAGAGTCGGCCAGTGGGAGGAAAGTTTCGCAGATACGCAGTATTTT.

This clonotype has at least ten counts. The J gene is TRBJ1-1, the V gene TRBV12-3 or TRBV12-4; the D is unclear. V lost 3 bases and J lost 0, with 8 bases in between. The CDR3 has 14 residues. CDR3 DNA: TGTGCCAGCAGTTTGGGCCAGGTGAACACTGAAGCTTTCTTT. Protein product: CASSLGQVNTEAFF.

This clonotype was detected many times. V is TRBV20-1 and J is TRBJ2-1; D gene unclear. V lost 3 bases to trimming and J lost 0 bases, with 9 bases between them. The CDR3 extends over 14 amino acids. Germline loops: CDR1 DFQATT, CDR2 SNEGSKA (reference sequence). The CDR3, as DNA: TGCAGTGCTAGCACGACCCTCTCCTACAATGAGCAGTTCTTC. It encodes CSASTTLSYNEQFF.

This clonotype was detected ten times or more. The gene calls are TRBV7-2 and TRBJ2-3; possibly TRBD1 or TRBD2 for D (6 bases each). Trimming removed 5 bases at V and 4 bases at J, with 16 bases between. This CDR3 region has 15 residues. The V gene's germline CDR1 is SGHTA and CDR2 FQGNSA. The CDR3 coding sequence is TGTGCCAGCAGCGAGAGGGGGGACGGGTCAGATACGCAGTATTTT. Residues: CASSERGDGSDTQYF.

This clonotype was detected many times. The chain is built from TRBV3-1 and TRBJ2-3; 7 nucleotides line up with TRBD2. V trimming: 0 bases; J trimming: 2 bases; junction bases outside the gene matches: 8. The CDR3 has 17 amino acids. Germline assignment: CDR1 LGHDT and CDR2 YNNKEL (reference sequence). The CDR3 protein is CASSQDTRGLTTDTQYF. For the CDR3, the DNA is TGTGCCAGCAGCCAAGACACGCGGGGGTTGACCACAGATACGCAGTATTTT.

This clonotype was counted at least ten times. V is TRBV12-3 or TRBV12-4 and J is TRBJ2-6; tentative D call: TRBD2 (5 bases). Deletions cut 8 bases from V and 3 bases from J, with 11 bases between. The CDR3 runs to 14 residues. The CDR3 DNA is TGTGCCAGCGCTACTCGGGATGGGGCCAACGTCCTGACTTTC. The encoded protein is CASATRDGANVLTF.

The sample holds many counts of this clonotype. This sequence joins TRBV6-6 and TRBJ2-5; 12 nucleotides agree with TRBD2. The V and J ends lost 6 bases and 5 bases, in that order; junction bases with no gene match: 7. Per germline, CDR1 MNHNY and CDR2 SVGAGI (reference sequence). The CDR3 consists of 15 residues. DNA for the CDR3: TGTGCCAGCAGATCTAGCGGGGGGGGCCAGGAGACCCAGTACTTC. This translates into CASRSSGGGQETQYF.